This T cell receptor (beta chain) was sequenced in a study of blood T cells in healthy people across ages. To note about this clonotype: As yet, its antigen is unknown.

Together with a sample-barcoded 5' primer, a J-beta primer mix was included in a second PCR lasting about 6 to 11 cycles. TCRdb re-called the 5' RACE reads through MiXCR, storing one row per CDR3 protein. The sample consists of 380,000 or so distinct CDR3 sequences, approximately 47% of them appearing once. In terms of origin and age, donors were healthy Caucasian individuals from Russia aged roughly 6 to 100. Each of the donors had approximately 10 milliliters of peripheral blood drawn into EDTA-treated Vacutainer tubes. Regarding the study as a whole: More naive CD4+ cells and higher diversity were found in long-lived than in aged donors.

V lost 6 bases and J 7 bases, leaving 13 bases between the germline ends. Looked up from germline, CDR1 is DFQATT and CDR2 is SNEGSKA (reference sequence). This CDR3 spans 12 amino acids. The clonotype was recovered from a man in his fifties or sixties in good health. Sequencing was performed on blood. The chain joins TRBV20-1 to TRBJ1-5; D is possibly TRBD1 (6 bases). The CDR3 nucleotides are TGCAGTGCAATCCAGGGGTTCCAGCCCCAGCATTTT. This sequence encodes CSAIQGFQPQHF.